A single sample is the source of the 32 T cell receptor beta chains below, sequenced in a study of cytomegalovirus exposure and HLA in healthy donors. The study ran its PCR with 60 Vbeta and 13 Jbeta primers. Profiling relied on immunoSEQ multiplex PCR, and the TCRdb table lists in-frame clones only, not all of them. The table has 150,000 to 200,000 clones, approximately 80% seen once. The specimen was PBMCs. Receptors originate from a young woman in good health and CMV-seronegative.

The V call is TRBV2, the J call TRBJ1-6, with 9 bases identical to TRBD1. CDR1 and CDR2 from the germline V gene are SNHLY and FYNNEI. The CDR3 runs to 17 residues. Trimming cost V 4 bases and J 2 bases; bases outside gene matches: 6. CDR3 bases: TGTGCCAGCAGTGGGGGACAGGGCGGGCCCTATAATTCACCCCTCCACTTT. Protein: CASSGGQGGPYNSPLHF.

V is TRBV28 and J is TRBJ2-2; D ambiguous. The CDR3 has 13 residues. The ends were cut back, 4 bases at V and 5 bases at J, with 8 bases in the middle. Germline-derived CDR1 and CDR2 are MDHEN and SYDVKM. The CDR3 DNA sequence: TGTGCCAGCAGTTCCCTGTCGACCGGGGAGCTGTTTTTT. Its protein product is CASSSLSTGELFF.

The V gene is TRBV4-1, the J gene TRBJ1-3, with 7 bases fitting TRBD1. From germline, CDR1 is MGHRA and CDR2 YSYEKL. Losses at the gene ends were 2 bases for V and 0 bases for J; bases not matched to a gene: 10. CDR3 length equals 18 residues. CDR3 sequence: CASSQFRDSPRSGNTIYF. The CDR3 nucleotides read TGCGCCAGCAGCCAATTTCGGGACAGCCCACGCTCTGGAAACACCATATATTTT.

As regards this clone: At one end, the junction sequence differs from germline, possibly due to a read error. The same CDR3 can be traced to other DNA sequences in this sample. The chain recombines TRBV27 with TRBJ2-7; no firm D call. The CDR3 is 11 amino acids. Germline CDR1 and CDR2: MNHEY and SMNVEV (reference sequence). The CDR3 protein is CASTPTYEQYF. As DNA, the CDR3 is TGTGCCAGCACTCCCACCTATGAGCAGTACTTC.

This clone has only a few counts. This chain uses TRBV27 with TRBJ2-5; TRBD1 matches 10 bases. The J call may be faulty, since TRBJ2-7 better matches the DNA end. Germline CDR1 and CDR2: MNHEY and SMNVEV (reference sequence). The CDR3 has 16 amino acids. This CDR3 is CASRLREDRGAYEQYF. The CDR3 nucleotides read TGTGCCAGCAGGCTAAGGGAGGACAGGGGGGCCTACGAGCAGTACTTC.

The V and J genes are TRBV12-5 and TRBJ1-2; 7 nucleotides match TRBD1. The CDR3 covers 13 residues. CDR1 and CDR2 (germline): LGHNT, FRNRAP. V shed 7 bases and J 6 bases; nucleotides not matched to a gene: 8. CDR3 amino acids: CASAPNTGDGYTF. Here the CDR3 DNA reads TGTGCTAGTGCCCCCAACACAGGGGATGGCTACACCTTC.

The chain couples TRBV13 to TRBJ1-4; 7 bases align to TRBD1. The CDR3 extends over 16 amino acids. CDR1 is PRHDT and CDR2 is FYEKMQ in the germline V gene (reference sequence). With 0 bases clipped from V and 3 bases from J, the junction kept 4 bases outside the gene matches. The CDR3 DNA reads TGTGCCAGCAGCTTAGGCGGGACAGCCGCTAATGAAAAACTGTTTTTT. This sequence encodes CASSLGGTAANEKLFF.

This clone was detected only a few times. CDR3 region: CASNKDPGTKDDEQFF. The CDR3 DNA sequence: TGTGCCAGCAACAAGGACCCCGGGACTAAAGACGATGAGCAGTTCTTC. The V call is TRBV4-2, the J call TRBJ2-1; TRBD2 aligns across 7 bases. The trim removed 7 bases at V and 8 bases at J, leaving 17 bases unmatched. The germline gives CDR1 LGHNA, CDR2 YNFKEQ. The CDR3 runs 16 residues.

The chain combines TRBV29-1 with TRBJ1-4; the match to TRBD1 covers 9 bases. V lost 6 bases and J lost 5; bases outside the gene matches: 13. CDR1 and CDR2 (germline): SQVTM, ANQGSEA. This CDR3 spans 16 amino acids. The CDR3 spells CSVLGQGEWGNEKLFF. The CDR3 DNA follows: TGCAGCGTCCTGGGACAGGGCGAGTGGGGGAATGAAAAACTGTTTTTT.

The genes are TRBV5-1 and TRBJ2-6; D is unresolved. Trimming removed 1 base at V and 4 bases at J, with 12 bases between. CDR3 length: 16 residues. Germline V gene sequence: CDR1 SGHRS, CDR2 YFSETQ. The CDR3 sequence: CASSLSIVAGANVLTF. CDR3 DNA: TGCGCCAGCAGCTTGTCAATCGTGGCCGGGGCCAACGTCCTGACTTTC.

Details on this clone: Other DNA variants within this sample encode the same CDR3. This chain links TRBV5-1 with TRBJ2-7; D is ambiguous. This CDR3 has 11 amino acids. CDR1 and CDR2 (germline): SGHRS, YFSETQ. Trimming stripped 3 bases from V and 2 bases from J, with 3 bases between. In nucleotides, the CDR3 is TGCGCCAGCAGCTCAACCTACGAGCAGTACTTC. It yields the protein CASSSTYEQYF.

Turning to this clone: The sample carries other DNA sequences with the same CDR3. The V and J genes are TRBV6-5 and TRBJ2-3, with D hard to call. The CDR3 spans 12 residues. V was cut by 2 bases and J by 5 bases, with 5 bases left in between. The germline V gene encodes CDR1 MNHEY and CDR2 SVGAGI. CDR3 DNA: TGTGCCAGCAGTTACCGCGGAGATACGCAGTATTTT. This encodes CASSYRGDTQYF.

Written as DNA, the CDR3 is TGTGCCAGCAGCAACCGGGACAGGGTTACCGGGGAGCTGTTTTTT. This sequence encodes CASSNRDRVTGELFF. The rearrangement uses TRBV28 and TRBJ2-2; 9 bases are shared with TRBD1. Trimming took 6 bases from V and 5 from J; bases not matched to a gene: 7. CDR1 is MDHEN, CDR2 SYDVKM, per germline. The CDR3 has 15 residues.

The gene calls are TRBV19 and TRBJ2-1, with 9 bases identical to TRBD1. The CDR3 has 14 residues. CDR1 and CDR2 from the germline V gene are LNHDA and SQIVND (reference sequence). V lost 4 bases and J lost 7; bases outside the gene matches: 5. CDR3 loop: CASSRGQGRNEQFF. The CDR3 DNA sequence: TGTGCCAGTAGTAGGGGACAGGGCAGAAATGAGCAGTTCTTC.

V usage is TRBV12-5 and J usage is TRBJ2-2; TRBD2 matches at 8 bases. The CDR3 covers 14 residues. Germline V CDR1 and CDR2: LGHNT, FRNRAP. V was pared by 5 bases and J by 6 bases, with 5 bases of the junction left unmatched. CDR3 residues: CASGPGGGPGELFF. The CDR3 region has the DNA TGTGCTAGTGGTCCGGGAGGGGGGCCCGGGGAGCTGTTTTTT.

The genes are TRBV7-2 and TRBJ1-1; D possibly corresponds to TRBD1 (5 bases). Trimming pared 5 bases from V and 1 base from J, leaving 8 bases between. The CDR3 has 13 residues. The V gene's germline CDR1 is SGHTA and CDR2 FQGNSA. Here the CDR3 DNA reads TGTGCCAGCAGCCGAGGACAGAACACTGAAGCTTTCTTT. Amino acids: CASSRGQNTEAFF. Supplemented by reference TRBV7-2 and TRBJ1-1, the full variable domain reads GAGVSQSPSNKVTEKGKDVELRCDPISGHTALYWYRQSLGQGLEFLIYFQGNSAPDKSGLPSDRFSAERTGGSVSTLTIQRTQQEDSAVYLCASSRGQNTEAFFGQGTRLTVV.

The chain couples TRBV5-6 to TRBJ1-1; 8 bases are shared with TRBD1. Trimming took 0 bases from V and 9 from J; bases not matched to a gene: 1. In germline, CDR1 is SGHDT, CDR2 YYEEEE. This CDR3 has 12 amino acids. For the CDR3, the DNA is TGTGCCAGCAGCTTGGACAGGGGGAAAGCTTTCTTT. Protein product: CASSLDRGKAFF.

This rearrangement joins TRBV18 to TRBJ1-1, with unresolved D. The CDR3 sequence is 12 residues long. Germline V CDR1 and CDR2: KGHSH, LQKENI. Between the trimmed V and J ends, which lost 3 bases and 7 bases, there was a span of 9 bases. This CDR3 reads CASSPGRVEAFF. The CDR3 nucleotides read TGTGCCAGCTCACCCGGCCGGGTTGAAGCTTTCTTT.

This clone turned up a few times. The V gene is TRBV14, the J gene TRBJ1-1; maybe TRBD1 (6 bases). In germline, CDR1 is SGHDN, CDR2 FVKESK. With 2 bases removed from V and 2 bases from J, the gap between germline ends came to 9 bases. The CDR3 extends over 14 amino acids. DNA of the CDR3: TGTGCCAGCAGCCAACAGGGGTCTAACACTGAAGCTTTCTTT. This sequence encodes CASSQQGSNTEAFF.

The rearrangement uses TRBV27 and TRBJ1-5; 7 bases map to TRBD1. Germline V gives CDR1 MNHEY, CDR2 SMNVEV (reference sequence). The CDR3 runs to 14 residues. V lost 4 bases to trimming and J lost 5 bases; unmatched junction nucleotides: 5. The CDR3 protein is CASSSDRAYQPQHF. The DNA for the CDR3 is TGTGCCAGCAGTTCTGACAGGGCTTATCAGCCCCAGCATTTT.

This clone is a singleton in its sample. CDR3 sequence reads: CASSPPLQGPYNEKLFF. For the CDR3, the DNA is TGTGCCAGCAGTCCACCTTTACAGGGGCCCTATAATGAAAAACTGTTTTTT. The V gene is TRBV28, the J gene TRBJ1-4; 7 bases align to TRBD1. The V gene end was trimmed by 5 bases and the J gene end by 4 bases; junction bases not matched to a gene: 13. CDR1 and CDR2 from the germline V gene are MDHEN and SYDVKM. This CDR3 spans 17 amino acids.

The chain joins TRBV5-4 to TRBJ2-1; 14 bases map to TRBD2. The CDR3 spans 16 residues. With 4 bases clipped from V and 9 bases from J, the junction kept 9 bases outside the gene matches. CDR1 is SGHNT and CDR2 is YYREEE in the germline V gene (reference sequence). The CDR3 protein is CASSQAGLAGVGEQFF. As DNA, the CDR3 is TGTGCCAGCAGCCAAGCGGGACTAGCGGGAGTTGGTGAGCAGTTCTTC.

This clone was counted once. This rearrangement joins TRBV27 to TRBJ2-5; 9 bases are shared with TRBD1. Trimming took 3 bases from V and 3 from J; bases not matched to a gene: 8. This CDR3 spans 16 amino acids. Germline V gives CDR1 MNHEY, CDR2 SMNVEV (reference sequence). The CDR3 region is CASSFLKQGAEETQYF. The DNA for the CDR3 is TGTGCCAGCAGTTTCCTCAAACAGGGGGCGGAAGAGACCCAGTACTTC.

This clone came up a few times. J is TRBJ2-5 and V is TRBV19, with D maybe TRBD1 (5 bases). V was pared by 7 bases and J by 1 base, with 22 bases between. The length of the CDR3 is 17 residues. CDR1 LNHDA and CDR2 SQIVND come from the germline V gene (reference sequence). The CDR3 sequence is CASTPGGKGLPQETQYF. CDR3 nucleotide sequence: TGTGCCAGTACTCCCGGCGGAAAGGGGCTACCCCAAGAGACCCAGTACTTC.

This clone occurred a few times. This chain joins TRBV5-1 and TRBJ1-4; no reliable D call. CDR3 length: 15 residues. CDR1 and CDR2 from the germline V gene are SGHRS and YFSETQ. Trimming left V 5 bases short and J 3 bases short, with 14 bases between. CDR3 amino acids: CASSPQFRANEKLFF. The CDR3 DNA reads TGCGCCAGCAGTCCCCAGTTCCGGGCTAATGAAAAACTGTTTTTT.

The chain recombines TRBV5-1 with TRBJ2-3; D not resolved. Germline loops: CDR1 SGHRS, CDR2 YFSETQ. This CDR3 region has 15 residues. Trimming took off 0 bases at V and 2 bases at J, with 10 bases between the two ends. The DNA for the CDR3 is TGCGCCAGCAGCTTGGCGGTGCCCCTCACAGATACGCAGTATTTT. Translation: CASSLAVPLTDTQYF. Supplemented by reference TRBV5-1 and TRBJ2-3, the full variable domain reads KAGVTQTPRYLIKTRGQQVTLSCSPISGHRSVSWYQQTPGQGLQFLFEYFSETQRNKGNFPGRFSGRQFSNSRSEMNVSTLELGDSALYLCASSLAVPLTDTQYFGPGTRLTVL.

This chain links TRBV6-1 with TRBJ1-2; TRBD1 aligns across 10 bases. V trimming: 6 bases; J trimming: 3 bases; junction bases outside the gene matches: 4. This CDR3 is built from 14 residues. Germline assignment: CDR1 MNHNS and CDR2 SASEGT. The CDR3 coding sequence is TGTGCCAGCAGCCCGGGACAGGGGTACTATGGCTACACCTTC. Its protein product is CASSPGQGYYGYTF.

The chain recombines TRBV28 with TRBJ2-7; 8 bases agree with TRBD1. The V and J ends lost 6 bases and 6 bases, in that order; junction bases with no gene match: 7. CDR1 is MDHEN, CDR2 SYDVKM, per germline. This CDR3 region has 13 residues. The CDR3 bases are TGTGCCAGCAGGGGGCAGGGGGCCCGCGAGCAGTACTTC. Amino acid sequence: CASRGQGAREQYF.

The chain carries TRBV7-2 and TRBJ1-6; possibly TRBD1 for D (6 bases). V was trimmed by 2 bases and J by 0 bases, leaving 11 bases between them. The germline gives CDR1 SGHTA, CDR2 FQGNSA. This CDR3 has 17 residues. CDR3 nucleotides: TGTGCCAGCAGCTTACGACAGGCGAGCTCCTATAATTCACCCCTCCACTTT. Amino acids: CASSLRQASSYNSPLHF. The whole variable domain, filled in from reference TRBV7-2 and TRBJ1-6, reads GAGVSQSPSNKVTEKGKDVELRCDPISGHTALYWYRQSLGQGLEFLIYFQGNSAPDKSGLPSDRFSAERTGGSVSTLTIQRTQQEDSAVYLCASSLRQASSYNSPLHFGNGTRLTVT.

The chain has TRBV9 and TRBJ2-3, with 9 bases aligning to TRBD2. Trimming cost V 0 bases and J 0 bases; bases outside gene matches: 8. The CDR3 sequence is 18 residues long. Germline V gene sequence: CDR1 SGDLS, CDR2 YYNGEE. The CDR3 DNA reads TGTGCCAGCAGCGTAGAGGGCGGGGGGGGAACTAGCACAGATACGCAGTATTTT. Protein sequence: CASSVEGGGGTSTDTQYF.

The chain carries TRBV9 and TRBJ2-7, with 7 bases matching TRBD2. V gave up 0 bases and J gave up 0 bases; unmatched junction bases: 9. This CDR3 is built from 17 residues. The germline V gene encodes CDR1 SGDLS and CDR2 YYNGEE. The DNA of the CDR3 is TGTGCCAGCAGCGTAGGGGGGGGAGGGGCAAGCTCCTACGAGCAGTACTTC. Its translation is CASSVGGGGASSYEQYF.

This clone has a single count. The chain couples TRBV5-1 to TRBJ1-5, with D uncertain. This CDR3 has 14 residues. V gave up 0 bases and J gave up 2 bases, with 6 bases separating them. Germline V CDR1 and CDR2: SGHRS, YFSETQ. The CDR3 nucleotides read TGCGCCAGCAGCTTGGGGGAGGGCAATCAGCCCCAGCATTTT. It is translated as CASSLGEGNQPQHF.